This record covers a single T cell receptor beta chain. V was shortened by 4 bases and J by 4 bases, with 10 bases between the two germline ends. The CDR3 loop spans 13 amino acids. CDR1 and CDR2 (germline): LGHDT, YNNKEL (reference sequence). This entry is derived from a study of control samples from healthy donors and cancer patients. Here immunoSEQ multiplex PCR was the method, and the copy in TCRdb shows in-frame clones only, minus some. The table shows tens of thousands of clones, with roughly 90% occurring only once. The chain is built from TRBV3-1 (or the pseudogene TRBV3-2) and TRBJ1-2; D unresolved. The receptor comes from a woman between 45 and 60 years old with colorectal cancer. The source material was PBMCs. In DNA form, the CDR3 reads TGTGCCAGCAGCCCGCGACCCCCCTATGGCTACACCTTC. Translated: CASSPRPPYGYTF.